The 29 T cell receptor beta chains below come from one sample, sequenced in a study of T-cell reconstitution after alpha-beta-depleted transplantation in children (dated by TCRdb to the mid-2010s). In light of the paper, this sample's treatment or condition label describes: allogeneic hematopoietic cell transplantation with graft depleted of TCRalphabeta T cells and CD19 B cells. Library prep was done by PCR. The data were produced on an Illumina HiSeq 2500. Molecular barcoding was employed in the preparation of TCR libraries, with unique molecular identifiers being used to normalize TCRbeta repertoire quantification. The public reads were run again by TCRdb, first through fastp at Q25 and then through MiXCR, and only productive beta chains were kept. Duplicate CDR3 protein sequences are folded into a single record with the most common DNA and genes. Counted in this sample were about 440,000 distinct CDR3 sequences; roughly 43% of them appeared once. Of the sample, roughly 27% falls within the top ten clones.

Specimen: PBMCs, collected before TCRalphabeta/CD19-depleted stem cell transplant. The receptors stem from a girl aged 2 to 10 with aplastic anemia, due to receive a stem cell transplant.

This clonotype was seen many times. The V call is TRBV2, the J call TRBJ2-5; 14 bases agree with TRBD2. The CDR3 is made up of 16 amino acids. The junction had 3 bases not matched to a gene; V was cut back by 2 bases and J by 4 bases. The germline V gene encodes CDR1 SNHLY and CDR2 FYNNEI. The CDR3: CASSERLAGGRETQYF. The CDR3 DNA follows: TGTGCCAGCAGTGAACGACTAGCGGGAGGGCGAGAGACCCAGTACTTC.

This clonotype was observed a single time. The chain recombines TRBV5-1 with TRBJ2-7, with 7 bases that match TRBD1. This CDR3 is 13 amino acids long. Germline CDR1 SGHRS, CDR2 YFSETQ. The trim removed 7 bases at V and 7 bases at J, leaving 11 bases unmatched. CDR3 protein: CASGTVIGEEQYF. CDR3 nucleotide sequence: TGCGCCAGCGGGACAGTGATCGGGGAAGAGCAGTACTTC.

This clonotype appeared a few times. The chain couples TRBV7-2 to TRBJ2-4, with 8 nucleotides matching TRBD1. J lost 3 bases, V lost 5 bases, and 6 bases had no gene match. The CDR3 is 15 amino acids. The germline V gene encodes CDR1 SGHTA and CDR2 FQGNSA. As DNA, the CDR3 is TGTGCCAGCAGCCCCTCAACAGGGGGCAAAAACATTCAGTACTTC. This encodes CASSPSTGGKNIQYF.

The rearrangement links TRBV20-1 to TRBJ2-7; the D gene is possibly TRBD1 (5 bases). The V and J ends lost 1 base and 0 bases respectively, with 10 bases between them. CDR1 is DFQATT, CDR2 SNEGSKA, per germline (reference sequence). The CDR3 runs 14 residues. The CDR3 DNA reads TGCAGTGCTAGAGGCAGGGCCAGCTCCTACGAGCAGTACTTC. It is translated as CSARGRASSYEQYF.

The rearrangement joins TRBV6-2 or TRBV6-3 to TRBJ1-1; tentative D call: TRBD1 (5 bases). The CDR3 covers 13 residues. Deletions cut 2 bases from V and 7 bases from J, with 11 bases between. Germline V gene lookup returns CDR1 MNHEY and CDR2 SVGEGT. The CDR3 nucleotides are TGTGCCAGCAGTTACCCAGGGAAGAATGAAGCTTTCTTT. Its protein is CASSYPGKNEAFF.

V usage is TRBV29-1 and J usage is TRBJ1-2, with no clear D. Trimming stripped 6 bases from V and 8 bases from J, with 22 bases between. This CDR3 is built from 14 residues. Germline CDR1 is SQVTM and CDR2 is ANQGSEA. The DNA for the CDR3 is TGCAGCGTCCTTGGCACGGCCCGTGGGTTGGGCTACACCTTC. Translation gives CSVLGTARGLGYTF.

A few counts support this clonotype. V usage is TRBV6-4 and J usage is TRBJ2-7; 9 positions agree with TRBD1. The CDR3 loop spans 14 amino acids. Germline CDR1 MRHNA, CDR2 SNTAGT. V lost 4 bases and J lost 11; bases outside the gene matches: 12. The CDR3 bases are TGTGCCAGCAGTGGCCCCGGACAGGGGCGACTGGAGTACTTC. Encoded protein: CASSGPGQGRLEYF.

This clonotype was seen more than once but under ten times. This sequence joins TRBV4-1 and TRBJ1-1, with D perhaps matching TRBD1 (6 bases). Germline CDR1 and CDR2: MGHRA and YSYEKL. The CDR3 extends over 17 amino acids. Trimming pared 5 bases from V and 3 bases from J, leaving 22 bases between. The CDR3 DNA reads as TGCGCCAGCAGCGTCCAGACAGGACTAGGGATGGACACTGAAGCTTTCTTT. Translated: CASSVQTGLGMDTEAFF.

The CDR3 DNA reads TGTGCCAGCAGCCTCGGGGGGAACAATGAAAAACTGTTTTTT. Protein: CASSLGGNNEKLFF. The chain joins TRBV6-1 to TRBJ1-4; possibly TRBD1 for D (5 bases). Looked up from germline, CDR1 is MNHNS and CDR2 is SASEGT. Trimming pared 6 bases from V and 5 bases from J, leaving 13 bases between. CDR3 length: 14 residues.

The rearrangement joins TRBV5-5 to TRBJ2-7; 7 bases fit TRBD1. The length of the CDR3 is 15 residues. The junction had 7 bases not matched to a gene; V was cut back by 1 base and J by 3 bases. Germline V CDR1 and CDR2: SGHKS, YYEKEE (reference sequence). The CDR3 protein is CASSLLGTDNYEQYF. The CDR3 DNA follows: TGTGCCAGCAGCTTGTTGGGGACAGATAACTACGAGCAGTACTTC.

This clonotype was seen ten or more times. The chain is built from TRBV5-6 and TRBJ2-2; 7 bases map to TRBD2. CDR1 and CDR2 (germline): SGHDT, YYEEEE. This CDR3 is 15 amino acids long. Losses at the gene ends were 0 bases for V and 3 bases for J; bases not matched to a gene: 2. The CDR3 nucleotides are TGTGCCAGCAGCTTGGGACTAGCCGACACCGGGGAGCTGTTTTTT. Its translation is CASSLGLADTGELFF.

This clonotype has a handful of counts. This sequence joins TRBV20-1 and TRBJ2-3; 10 bases agree with TRBD2. The CDR3 runs to 15 residues. CDR1 is DFQATT and CDR2 is SNEGSKA in the germline V gene (reference sequence). The V and J ends lost 1 base and 4 bases, in that order; junction bases with no gene match: 5. The CDR3 loop is CSARATSGIPDTQYF. As DNA, the CDR3 is TGCAGTGCTAGAGCTACTAGCGGGATACCAGATACGCAGTATTTT.

V usage is TRBV5-1 and J usage is TRBJ2-5; a possible D gene is TRBD2 (5 bases). V was clipped by 7 bases and J by 6 bases, with 13 bases between them. The CDR3 spans 12 residues. Germline-derived CDR1 and CDR2 are SGHRS and YFSETQ. CDR3 coding DNA: TGCGCCAGCTCGGAAGAGGGAAAGACCCAGTACTTC. This encodes CASSEEGKTQYF.

Here the CDR3 DNA reads TGTGCCAGCAGACCAGGCTCAGGAATTGGGACCCAGTACTTC. Its protein is CASRPGSGIGTQYF. The chain joins TRBV7-2 to TRBJ2-5, with D hard to call. Germline V gene data show CDR1 as SGHTA and CDR2 as FQGNSA. The CDR3 consists of 14 residues. V lost 6 bases, J lost 7 bases, and 18 bases lay in between. The full variable domain, in which reference TRBV7-2 and TRBJ2-5 provide the parts outside the CDR3, is GAGVSQSPSNKVTEKGKDVELRCDPISGHTALYWYRQSLGQGLEFLIYFQGNSAPDKSGLPSDRFSAERTGGSVSTLTIQRTQQEDSAVYLCASRPGSGIGTQYFGPGTRLLVL.

The chain carries TRBV5-5 and TRBJ2-1; the match to TRBD2 covers 9 bases. The CDR3 length is 16 residues. With 0 bases clipped from V and 2 bases from J, the junction kept 3 bases outside the gene matches. Germline CDR1 SGHKS, CDR2 YYEKEE (reference sequence). The CDR3 region is CASSLVVAGAYNEQFF. The CDR3 DNA reads TGTGCCAGCAGCTTGGTGGTAGCGGGGGCCTACAATGAGCAGTTCTTC.

A few counts support this clonotype. This chain joins TRBV18 and TRBJ1-1; no firm D call. The CDR3 runs 14 residues. CDR1 is KGHSH, CDR2 LQKENI, per germline. Trimming cost V 1 base and J 1 base, with 7 bases left between them. CDR3 residues: CASSPRARNTEAFF. In DNA form, the CDR3 reads TGTGCCAGCTCACCACGGGCCCGGAACACTGAAGCTTTCTTT.

The chain carries TRBV7-2 and TRBJ2-7; 11 nucleotides agree with TRBD2. This CDR3 comprises 15 residues. CDR1 and CDR2 from the germline V gene are SGHTA and FQGNSA. After removal of 5 bases from V and 5 bases from J, the junction contained 8 bases not matched to a gene. The DNA for the CDR3 is TGTGCCAGCAGCCCCTTAGCGGGGGGGCTGCACGAGCAGTACTTC. Translated, it gives CASSPLAGGLHEQYF.

This clonotype appeared a single time. The V and J genes are TRBV2 and TRBJ1-4; D not certain. This CDR3 contains 17 residues. Germline loops: CDR1 SNHLY, CDR2 FYNNEI. V lost 2 bases to trimming and J lost 5 bases, with 18 bases between them. The CDR3 DNA follows: TGTGCCAGCAGTGAATTTGGCCCTATAGGGCTCAATGAAAAACTGTTTTTT. Translating gives CASSEFGPIGLNEKLFF.

J is TRBJ1-5 and V is TRBV12-3 or TRBV12-4; 10 positions match TRBD1. The J segment lost 7 bases and the V segment lost 6 bases, leaving 12 bases of the junction unmatched. The CDR3 contains 16 residues. CDR3 loop: CASSPGDRGPWQPQHF. The DNA of the CDR3 is TGTGCCAGCAGCCCCGGAGACAGGGGGCCTTGGCAGCCCCAGCATTTT.

This clonotype was picked up a small number of times. The chain links TRBV20-1 to TRBJ2-2; D might be TRBD1 or TRBD2, each matching 5 bases. Trimming cost V 3 bases and J 1 base, with 9 bases left between them. This CDR3 has 14 residues. Germline CDR1 reads DFQATT; CDR2 reads SNEGSKA (reference sequence). This CDR3 reads CSASGAGNTGELFF. The CDR3 DNA follows: TGCAGTGCTAGCGGGGCGGGGAACACCGGGGAGCTGTTTTTT.

This rearrangement joins TRBV20-1 to TRBJ2-1, with D unresolved. CDR1 and CDR2 (germline): DFQATT, SNEGSKA (reference sequence). There are 13 residues in the CDR3. V lost 3 bases and J 1 base, leaving 7 bases between the germline ends. CDR3 in DNA: TGCAGTGCTAGTACTGGATCCTACAATGAGCAGTTCTTC. Translating it yields CSASTGSYNEQFF.

V and J are TRBV20-1 and TRBJ2-1, with D perhaps TRBD2 (5 bases). Deletions cut 3 bases from V and 4 bases from J, with 13 bases between. The CDR3 length is 14 residues. The V gene's germline CDR1 is DFQATT and CDR2 SNEGSKA (reference sequence). The CDR3 coding sequence is TGCAGTGCTAGGTTACCGGGGAGATACAATGAGCAGTTCTTC. Translation: CSARLPGRYNEQFF.

This CDR3 is CAWSWGYSNQPQHF. CDR3 in DNA: TGTGCCTGGAGTTGGGGATATAGCAATCAGCCCCAGCATTTT. The chain couples TRBV30 to TRBJ1-5; no reliable D call. This CDR3 has 14 residues. Per germline, CDR1 GTSNPN and CDR2 SVGIG (reference sequence). V shed 2 bases and J shed 0 bases, with 8 bases lying between them. The full variable domain, in which reference TRBV30 and TRBJ1-5 provide the parts outside the CDR3, is SQTIHQWPATLVQPVGSPLSLECTVEGTSNPNLYWYRQAAGRGLQLLFYSVGIGQISSEVPQNLSASRPQDRQFILSSKKLLLSDSGFYLCAWSWGYSNQPQHFGDGTRLSIL.

This clonotype was seen a handful of times. The genes are TRBV4-2 and TRBJ2-7; 9 bases match TRBD1. Trimming took 5 bases from V and 3 from J; bases not matched to a gene: 8. The CDR3 is 15 amino acids. The germline gives CDR1 LGHNA, CDR2 YNFKEQ. The CDR3 loop is CASSYQTGQGYEQYF. In nucleotides, the CDR3 is TGTGCCAGCAGCTACCAAACGGGACAGGGCTACGAGCAGTACTTC.

The CDR3 bases are TGTGCCAGCAGCTTACGATTCCAGGCCGCGAACACTGAAGCTTTCTTT. It encodes CASSLRFQAANTEAFF. The chain carries TRBV7-2 and TRBJ1-1; D unclear. Trimming stripped 2 bases from V and 1 base from J, with 14 bases between. This CDR3 region has 16 residues. Germline loops: CDR1 SGHTA, CDR2 FQGNSA. The full variable domain, rest sourced from reference TRBV7-2 and TRBJ1-1, is GAGVSQSPSNKVTEKGKDVELRCDPISGHTALYWYRQSLGQGLEFLIYFQGNSAPDKSGLPSDRFSAERTGGSVSTLTIQRTQQEDSAVYLCASSLRFQAANTEAFFGQGTRLTVV.

The chain combines TRBV6-2 or TRBV6-3 with TRBJ1-4; D unclear. CDR1 is MNHEY, CDR2 SVGEGT, per germline. The CDR3 length is 19 residues. The V end lost 0 bases, the J end lost 0 bases, and 17 bases lay between the germline ends. This CDR3 is CASSYSPGTFLSTNEKLFF. Written as DNA, the CDR3 is TGTGCCAGCAGTTACTCCCCAGGAACGTTTCTTTCAACTAATGAAAAACTGTTTTTT.

This clonotype was seen more than once but under ten times. The genes are TRBV5-1 and TRBJ2-6, with D perhaps TRBD1 (5 bases). CDR1 and CDR2 from the germline V gene are SGHRS and YFSETQ. With 4 bases removed from V and 2 bases from J, the gap between germline ends came to 16 bases. This CDR3 is built from 17 residues. The CDR3 is CASSAGHTPAGANVLTF. The CDR3 nucleotides read TGCGCCAGCAGCGCCGGACATACCCCAGCTGGGGCCAACGTCCTGACTTTC.

This clonotype occurred many times. V is TRBV6-2 or TRBV6-3 and J is TRBJ2-1; D is unresolved. The CDR3 is 12 amino acids. Per the germline V gene, CDR1 is MNHEY and CDR2 is SVGEGT. The V end was cut by 5 bases, the J end by 4 bases, with 6 bases between. In nucleotides, the CDR3 is TGTGCCAGCAGTACCTATTACAATGAGCAGTTCTTC. Its translation: CASSTYYNEQFF.

Concerning this clonotype itself: At one end, the junction sequence differs from germline, possibly due to a read error. The chain joins TRBV24-1 to TRBJ2-2, with D possibly called TRBD1 or TRBD2 (5 bases each). The germline V gene has CDR1 KGHDR and CDR2 SFDVKD. The CDR3 contains 15 residues. CDR3 bases: TGTGCCACCAGTGATTTTGACAGACACACCGGGGAGCCGTTTTTT. Translation: CATSDFDRHTGEPFF.